The next 12 T cell receptor beta chains were all read from a single sample in a study of T-cell reconstitution after alpha-beta-depleted transplantation in children. Unique molecular identifiers tagged the TCRbeta library. TCRdb reanalysed the PCR reads using MiXCR and keeps one entry per CDR3 protein. The table includes about 200,000 distinct CDR3 sequences, 6.6% detected once. Specimen: PBMCs, collected before TCRalphabeta/CD19-depleted stem cell transplant. The source is a boy aged 2-15 years with acute lymphoblastic leukemia, due to receive a stem cell transplant.

As for this clonotype: A read error may be the cause here, since a much bigger clone is one base away. Since no conserved phenylalanine or tryptophan closes the CDR3, a read error is the likely cause. This chain connects TRBV9 to TRBJ2-7, with D hard to call. The V end lost 0 bases, the J end lost 6 bases, and 10 bases lay between the germline ends. From germline, CDR1 is SGDLS and CDR2 YYNGEE. This CDR3 has 13 residues. The CDR3 DNA is TGTGCCAGCAGCGTAGATCCCTCCCTCGAGCAGTACTAC. The encoded protein is CASSVDPSLEQYY.

This clonotype was seen many times. The chain carries TRBV7-9 and TRBJ2-1; 8 nucleotides match TRBD2. The CDR3 has 14 amino acids. J gave up 5 bases and V 5 bases, and 5 bases lay outside the gene matches. Germline-derived CDR1 and CDR2 are SEHNR and FQNEAQ (reference sequence). CDR3 amino acids: CASSTPGLDNEQFF. The CDR3 DNA sequence: TGTGCCAGCAGCACCCCGGGACTAGACAATGAGCAGTTCTTC.

The CDR3 sequence is CASSQTGGRETQYF. In DNA, the CDR3 is TGCGCCAGCAGCCAAACAGGGGGCCGGGAGACCCAGTACTTC. The rearrangement links TRBV4-3 to TRBJ2-5, with 9 bases lining up with TRBD1. The CDR3 spans 14 residues. Losses at the gene ends were 2 bases for V and 5 bases for J; bases not matched to a gene: 3. CDR1 is LGHNA and CDR2 is YSLEER in the germline V gene.

This clonotype was seen many times. The chain couples TRBV20-1 to TRBJ2-3; 11 nucleotides agree with TRBD2. V was pared by 3 bases and J by 4 bases, with 9 bases of the junction left unmatched. This CDR3 contains 16 residues. Germline lookup yields CDR1 DFQATT and CDR2 SNEGSKA (reference sequence). The CDR3 here is CSARVLAGAPPDTQYF. The CDR3 region has the DNA TGCAGTGCTAGGGTACTAGCGGGAGCCCCGCCAGATACGCAGTATTTT.

This clonotype was seen at least ten times. V usage is TRBV28 and J usage is TRBJ2-7; either TRBD1 or TRBD2 may fit D (5 bases each). CDR3 size: 14 residues. Germline V gene sequence: CDR1 MDHEN, CDR2 SYDVKM. Trimming cost V 5 bases and J 4 bases, with 15 bases left between them. The DNA for the CDR3 is TGTGCCAGCAGTCCGCAGGGTGAGGGTTACGAGCAGTACTTC. It translates to CASSPQGEGYEQYF.

This clonotype was seen a few times. Here the CDR3 DNA reads TGTGCCAGCAGTTTCCGTCAGAGTCATAATTCACCCCTCCACTTT. Its protein is CASSFRQSHNSPLHF. The chain combines TRBV12-3 or TRBV12-4 with TRBJ1-6; D gene uncertain. The CDR3 runs 15 residues. The germline V and J ends were trimmed by 3 bases and 5 bases, with 11 bases remaining between them.

Note on this clonotype: A much larger clonotype is one base distant, so this may be a read error. The V gene is TRBV5-1, the J gene TRBJ2-1; weak D call: TRBD2 (5 bases). Germline V CDR1 and CDR2: SGHRS, YFSETQ. The germline V and J ends were trimmed by 2 bases and 5 bases, with 11 bases remaining between them. This CDR3 comprises 14 residues. In DNA, the CDR3 is TGCGCCAGCAGCTTCACGAGGACTCACAATGAGCAGTTCTTC. Its translation is CASSFTRTHNEQFF.

This clonotype was detected many times. The DNA for the CDR3 is TGTGCCAGCAGCTTAGACGGACAGGAAGTTTACAATGAGCAGTTCTTC. Its translation: CASSLDGQEVYNEQFF. This chain uses TRBV7-2 with TRBJ2-1; 7 bases match TRBD1. J lost 4 bases, V lost 1 base, and 7 bases had no gene match. This CDR3 comprises 16 residues. Germline values: CDR1 SGHTA, CDR2 FQGNSA.

This clonotype occurred a few times. The chain is built from TRBV5-6 and TRBJ2-7, with D maybe TRBD2 (5 bases). With 4 bases removed from V and 6 bases from J, the gap between germline ends came to 20 bases. This CDR3 has 15 amino acids. Per germline, CDR1 SGHDT and CDR2 YYEEEE. The CDR3 reads CASSLVGPAAIEQYF. The DNA of the CDR3 is TGTGCCAGCAGCCTGGTCGGCCCAGCGGCTATCGAGCAGTACTTC.

This sequence joins TRBV30 and TRBJ2-7; D gene ambiguous. This CDR3 has 11 residues. CDR1 is GTSNPN, CDR2 SVGIG, per germline (reference sequence). Between the trimmed V and J ends, which lost 3 bases and 2 bases, there was a span of 5 bases. CDR3 in DNA: TGTGCCTGGAGCGAGGCCTACGAGCAGTACTTC. Its translation is CAWSEAYEQYF. The entire variable domain, with the rest obtained from reference TRBV30 and TRBJ2-7, is as follows: SQTIHQWPATLVQPVGSPLSLECTVEGTSNPNLYWYRQAAGRGLQLLFYSVGIGQISSEVPQNLSASRPQDRQFILSSKKLLLSDSGFYLCAWSEAYEQYFGPGTRLTVT.

This clonotype was counted only a few times. The chain links TRBV20-1 to TRBJ1-1; TRBD1 matches at 8 bases. The V segment lost 5 bases and the J segment 5 bases; nucleotides outside the gene matches: 10. This CDR3 region has 14 residues. Per the germline V gene, CDR1 is DFQATT and CDR2 is SNEGSKA (reference sequence). CDR3 amino acids: CSAGSQGAKTEAFF. Here the CDR3 DNA reads TGCAGTGCTGGCAGCCAGGGGGCTAAAACTGAAGCTTTCTTT.

This clonotype was seen many times. This chain joins TRBV7-2 and TRBJ2-3; possible D gene TRBD2, 7 bases. CDR3 length: 15 amino acids. Trimming cost V 1 base and J 2 bases, with 10 bases left between them. Germline V gene sequence: CDR1 SGHTA, CDR2 FQGNSA. CDR3 DNA sequence: TGTGCCAGCAGCTTAGAGGGGGGGCTCACAGATACGCAGTATTTT. Its protein product is CASSLEGGLTDTQYF.